These T cell receptor beta chains were read from a single sample in a study of memory CD4+ T cells and cytomegalovirus serostatus. Produced via immunoSEQ multiplex PCR; TCRdb's table is partial and in-frame only. The table shows about 100,000 clones, with 75% to 85% occurring only once. Sample: memory CD4+ T cells from blood. The receptors originated from an adult in good health and CMV-seropositive. CDR3s include the opening cysteine and the closing phenylalanine or tryptophan. A D gene is named only where the DNA matches it firmly. The listing skips clone size in some rows; elsewhere it reads once, few, many or a size class.

- | - | TRBJ2-5 | TRBV9 | TGTGCCAGCAGCGTAGGGGTTTCGGGGGAGAGGGGGTCGACCCAGTACTTC | CASSVGVSGERGSTQYF
once | TRBD2 | TRBJ2-1 | TRBV9 | TGTGCCAGCAGCGTAGACACTAGCGGGGCGCAGTTCTTC | CASSVDTSGAQFF
- | - | TRBJ2-1 | TRBV5-4 | TGTGCCAGCAGCGCCCACAATGAGCAGTTCTTC | CASSAHNEQFF
few | - | TRBJ2-2 | TRBV11-2 | TGTGCCAGCAGCTGGACAGCAGACACCGGGGAGCTGTTTTTT | CASSWTADTGELFF
few | - | TRBJ2-5 | TRBV5-1 | TGCGCCAGCAGCTTCCAAGAGACCCAGTACTTC | CASSFQETQYF
once | TRBD1 | TRBJ1-1 | TRBV6-5 | TGTGCCAGCAGCCGACAGGGGTCCTCGAACACTGAAGCTTTCTTT | CASSRQGSSNTEAFF
once | - | TRBJ2-5 | TRBV6-1 | TGTGCCAGCGGTATAACCGGACTCGAGACCCAGTACTTC | CASGITGLETQYF
- | - | TRBJ1-1 | TRBV28 | TGTGCCAGCAGTGCCGATACTGAAGCTTTCTTT | CASSADTEAFF
- | - | TRBJ1-1 | TRBV6-5 | TGTGCCAGCACCACGGGGGGTCTGAACACTGAAGCTTTCTTT | CASTTGGLNTEAFF
- | - | TRBJ2-3 | TRBV29-1 | TGCAGCGTTGTTTTACAGACAGATACGCAGTATTTT | CSVVLQTDTQYF
once | TRBD1 | TRBJ2-7 | TRBV2 | TGTGCCAGCAGTAGACAGGGGGTCGACGAGCAGTACTTC | CASSRQGVDEQYF